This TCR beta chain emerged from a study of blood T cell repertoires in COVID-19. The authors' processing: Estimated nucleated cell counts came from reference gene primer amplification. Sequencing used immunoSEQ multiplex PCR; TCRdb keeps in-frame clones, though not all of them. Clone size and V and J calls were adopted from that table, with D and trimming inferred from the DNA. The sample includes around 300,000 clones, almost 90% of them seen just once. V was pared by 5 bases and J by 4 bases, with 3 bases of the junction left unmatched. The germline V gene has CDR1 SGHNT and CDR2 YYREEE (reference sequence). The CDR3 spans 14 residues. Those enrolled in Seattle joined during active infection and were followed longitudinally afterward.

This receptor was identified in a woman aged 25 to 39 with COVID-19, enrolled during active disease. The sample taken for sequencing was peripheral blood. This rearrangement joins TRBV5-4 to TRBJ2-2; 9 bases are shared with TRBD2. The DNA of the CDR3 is TGTGCCAGCAGTAGCGGGAGAGGCACCGGGGAGCTGTTTTTT. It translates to CASSSGRGTGELFF.